This record covers a single T cell receptor beta chain. The antigen remains unidentified. The data originate from a study of cytomegalovirus exposure and HLA in healthy donors. General study results and limits: Rarity marked most TCR sequences, yet some public TCRs occurred in many donors. In an earlier analysis, in about 530 donors, most V segments appeared productive either ~90% or ~30% of the time. Analysis was carried out at a later point, and it linked a missense DCLRE1C variant to TCR beta V- and J-gene trimming. The investigators catalogued 180 or so TCR beta chains as cytomegalovirus-associated.

V shed 2 bases and J shed 13 bases, with 17 bases lying between them. Germline V gene lookup returns CDR1 MNHEY and CDR2 SVGAGI. CDR3 length equals 14 residues. Primers for the PCR totalled 60 Vbeta and 13 Jbeta. TCRdb's table, derived via immunoSEQ multiplex PCR, lists solely in-frame clones and lacks some. The sample has 110,000 or so clones, 77% seen once. The source of this sequence is a man aged 50 to 60 in good health and CMV-seropositive. The genes are TRBV6-5 and TRBJ1-4, with D possibly matching TRBD1 (5 bases). Sequencing was performed on PBMCs. The CDR3 loop is CASSYQPGLSGLFF. The CDR3 coding sequence is TGTGCCAGCAGTTACCAACCGGGACTATCGGGACTGTTTTTT.